This TCR beta chain stems from a study of T cell responses to AZD1222 COVID-19 vaccine. For the study at large: Second-dose schedules of about 4 or about 12 weeks were combined.

Trimming stripped 3 bases from V and 14 bases from J, with 11 bases between. Per germline, CDR1 DFQATT and CDR2 SNEGSKA (reference sequence). CDR3 length: 11 residues. Study-level results: Reportedly, close to half of spike-specific TCRs are directed against unmutated variant regions. Seropositivity was recorded at baseline in only a handful of AZD1222 recipients. Clonal diversity may have been underestimated, and the donors were mostly white British, with more females than males.

In regard to this clone: The antigen is undetermined.

Clones were sequenced by immunoSEQ multiplex PCR, and TCRdb holds only the in-frame ones, with some missing. The sample lists around 97,000 clones; roughly 91% were seen once. The chain is built from TRBV20-1 and TRBJ1-6; D is perhaps TRBD1 (6 bases). Sequenced here: peripheral blood, sampled on day 0 of AZD1222 vaccination. This receptor was taken from an adult in good health. The DNA for the CDR3 is TGCAGTGCTAGCCCCGGGACAACCCTCCACTTT. Translated: CSASPGTTLHF.